Following are 3 T cell receptor beta chains from one sample sequenced in a study of T cell responses to AZD1222 COVID-19 vaccine. The protocol was immunoSEQ multiplex PCR, while the TCRdb copy is restricted to in-frame clones and leaves out a portion. Among around 160,000 clones listed, just over 90% were seen once. The specimen was peripheral blood, collected on day 0 of MenACWY control vaccination. The receptor source for this set is an adult in good health.

This chain uses TRBV10-1 with TRBJ1-2, with D unresolved. Germline V gene sequence: CDR1 WNHNN, CDR2 SYGVQD (reference sequence). V lost 2 bases, J lost 12 bases, and 10 bases lay in between. The CDR3 covers 11 residues. The CDR3 protein is CASSENSRDTF. CDR3 nucleotides: TGCGCCAGCAGTGAGAATAGTCGGGACACCTTC.

This clone is a singleton in its sample. The rearrangement uses TRBV2 and TRBJ1-5; D not certain. Germline assignment: CDR1 SNHLY and CDR2 FYNNEI. The CDR3 contains 13 residues. The germline V and J ends were trimmed by 4 bases and 6 bases, with 10 bases remaining between them. This CDR3 reads CASSVGVRQPQHF. As DNA, the CDR3 is TGTGCCAGCAGTGTCGGAGTCCGTCAGCCCCAGCATTTT.

For the CDR3, the DNA is TGTGCCAGCAGTTTGAGGCGCGGGGTTAACTATGGCTACACCTTC. Translating gives CASSLRRGVNYGYTF. The chain carries TRBV27 and TRBJ1-2; the D is unclear. With 3 bases removed from V and 1 base from J, the gap between germline ends came to 12 bases. The length of the CDR3 is 15 residues. Germline V gene data show CDR1 as MNHEY and CDR2 as SMNVEV (reference sequence).